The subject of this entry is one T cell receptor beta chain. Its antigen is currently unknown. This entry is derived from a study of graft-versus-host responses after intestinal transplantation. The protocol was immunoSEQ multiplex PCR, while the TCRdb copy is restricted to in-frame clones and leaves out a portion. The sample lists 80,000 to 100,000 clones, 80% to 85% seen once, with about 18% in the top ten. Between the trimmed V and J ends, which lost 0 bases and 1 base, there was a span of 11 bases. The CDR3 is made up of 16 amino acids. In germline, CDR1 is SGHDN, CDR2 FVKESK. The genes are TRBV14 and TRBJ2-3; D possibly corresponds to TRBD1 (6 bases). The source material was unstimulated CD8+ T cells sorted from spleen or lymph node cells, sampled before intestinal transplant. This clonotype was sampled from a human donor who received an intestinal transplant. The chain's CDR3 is CASSQEPGHRTDTQYF. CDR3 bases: TGTGCCAGCAGCCAAGAACCGGGACATCGCACAGATACGCAGTATTTT.